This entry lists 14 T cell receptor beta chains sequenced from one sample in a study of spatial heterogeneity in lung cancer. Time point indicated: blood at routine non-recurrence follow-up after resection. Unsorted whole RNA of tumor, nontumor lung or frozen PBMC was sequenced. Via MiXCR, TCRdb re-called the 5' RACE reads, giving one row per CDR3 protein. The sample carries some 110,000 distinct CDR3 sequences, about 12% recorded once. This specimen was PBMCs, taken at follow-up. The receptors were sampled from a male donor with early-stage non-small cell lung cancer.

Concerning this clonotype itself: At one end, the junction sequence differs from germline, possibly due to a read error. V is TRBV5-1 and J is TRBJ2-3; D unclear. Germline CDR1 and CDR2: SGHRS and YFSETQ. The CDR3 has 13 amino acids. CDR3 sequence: CVSSLGMADTQYF. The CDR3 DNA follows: TGCGTCAGCAGCTTGGGCATGGCAGATACGCAGTATTTT.

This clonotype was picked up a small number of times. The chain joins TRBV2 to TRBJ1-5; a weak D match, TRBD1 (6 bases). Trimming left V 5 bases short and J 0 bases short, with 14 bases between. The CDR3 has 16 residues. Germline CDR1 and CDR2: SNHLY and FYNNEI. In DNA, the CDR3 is TGTGCCAGCAGTTTGGACAGACCTTATAGCAATCAGCCCCAGCATTTT. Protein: CASSLDRPYSNQPQHF.

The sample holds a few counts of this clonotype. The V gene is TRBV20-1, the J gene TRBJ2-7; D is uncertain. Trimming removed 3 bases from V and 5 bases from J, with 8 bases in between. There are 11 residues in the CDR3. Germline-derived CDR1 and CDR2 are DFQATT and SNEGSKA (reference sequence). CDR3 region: CSASYRDEQYF. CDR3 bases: TGCAGTGCTAGTTACCGGGACGAGCAGTACTTC.

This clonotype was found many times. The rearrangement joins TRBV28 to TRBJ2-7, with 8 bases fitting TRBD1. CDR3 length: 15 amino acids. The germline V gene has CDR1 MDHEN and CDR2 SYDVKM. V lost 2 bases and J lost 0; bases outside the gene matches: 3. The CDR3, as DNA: TGTGCCAGCAGTTTACCCGGACAGGGCTCCTACGAGCAGTACTTC. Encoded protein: CASSLPGQGSYEQYF.

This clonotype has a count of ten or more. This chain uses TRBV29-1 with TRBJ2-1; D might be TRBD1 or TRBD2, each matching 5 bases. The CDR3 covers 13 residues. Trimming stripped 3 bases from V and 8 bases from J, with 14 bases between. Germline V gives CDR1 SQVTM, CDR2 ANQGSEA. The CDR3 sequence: CSVDGTPWDEQFF. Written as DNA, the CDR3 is TGCAGCGTTGACGGGACGCCCTGGGATGAGCAGTTCTTC.

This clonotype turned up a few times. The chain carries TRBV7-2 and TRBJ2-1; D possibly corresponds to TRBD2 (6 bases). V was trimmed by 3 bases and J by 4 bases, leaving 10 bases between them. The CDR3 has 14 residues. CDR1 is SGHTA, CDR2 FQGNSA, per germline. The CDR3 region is CASSFAGQYNEQFF. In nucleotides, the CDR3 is TGTGCCAGCAGCTTTGCGGGGCAATACAATGAGCAGTTCTTC.

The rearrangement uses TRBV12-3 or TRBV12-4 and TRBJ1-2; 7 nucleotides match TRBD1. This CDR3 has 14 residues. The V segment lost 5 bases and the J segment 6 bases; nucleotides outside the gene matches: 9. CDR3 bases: TGTGCCAGCAGTCCCAGGGGGGGGGGCAATGGCTACACCTTC. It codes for CASSPRGGGNGYTF.

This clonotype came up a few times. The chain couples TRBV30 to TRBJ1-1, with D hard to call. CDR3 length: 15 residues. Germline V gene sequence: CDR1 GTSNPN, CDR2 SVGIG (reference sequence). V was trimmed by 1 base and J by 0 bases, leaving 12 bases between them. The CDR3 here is CAWSGRYGVNTEAFF. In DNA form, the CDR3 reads TGTGCCTGGAGTGGCAGATATGGGGTGAACACTGAAGCTTTCTTT.

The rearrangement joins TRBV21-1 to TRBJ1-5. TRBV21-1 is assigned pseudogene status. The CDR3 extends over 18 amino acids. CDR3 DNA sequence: TGTGCCAGCAGGAATCAGTCGGCGGGTGTTGGTTTCAATCAGCCCCAGCATTTT. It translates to CASRNQSAGVGFNQPQHF.

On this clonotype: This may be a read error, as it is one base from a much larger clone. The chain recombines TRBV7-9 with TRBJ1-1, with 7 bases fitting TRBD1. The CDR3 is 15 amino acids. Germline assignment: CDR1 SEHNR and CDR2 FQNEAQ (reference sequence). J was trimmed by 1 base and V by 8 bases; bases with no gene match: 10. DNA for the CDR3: TGTGCCAGCCGCTCCGGGACAGTAGGGAACACTGAAGCTTTCTTT. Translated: CASRSGTVGNTEAFF.

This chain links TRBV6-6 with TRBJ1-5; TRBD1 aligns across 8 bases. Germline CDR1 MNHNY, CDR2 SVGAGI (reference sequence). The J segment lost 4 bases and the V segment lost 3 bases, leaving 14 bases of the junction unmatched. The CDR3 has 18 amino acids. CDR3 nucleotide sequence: TGTGCCAGCAGTTATTCCGGACAGGGCTACGGGGAGAATCAGCCCCAGCATTTT. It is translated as CASSYSGQGYGENQPQHF.

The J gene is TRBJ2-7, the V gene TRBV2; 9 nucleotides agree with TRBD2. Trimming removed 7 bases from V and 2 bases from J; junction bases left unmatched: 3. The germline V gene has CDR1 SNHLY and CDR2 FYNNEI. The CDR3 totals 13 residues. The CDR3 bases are TGTGCCAGCATAGCGGGGGATCCCTACGAGCAGTACTTC. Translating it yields CASIAGDPYEQYF.

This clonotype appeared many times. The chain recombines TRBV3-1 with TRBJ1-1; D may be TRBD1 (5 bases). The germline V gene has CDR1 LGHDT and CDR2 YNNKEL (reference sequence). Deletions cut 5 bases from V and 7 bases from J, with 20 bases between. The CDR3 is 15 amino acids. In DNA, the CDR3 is TGTGCCAGCAGCTTTTCAACAGGCCGTTTAATTGAAGCTTTCTTT. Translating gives CASSFSTGRLIEAFF. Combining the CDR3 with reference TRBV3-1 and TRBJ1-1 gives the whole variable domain DTAVSQTPKYLVTQMGNDKSIKCEQNLGHDTMYWYKQDSKKFLKIMFSYNNKELIINETVPNRFSPKSPDKAHLNLHINSLELGDSAVYFCASSFSTGRLIEAFFGQGTRLTVV.

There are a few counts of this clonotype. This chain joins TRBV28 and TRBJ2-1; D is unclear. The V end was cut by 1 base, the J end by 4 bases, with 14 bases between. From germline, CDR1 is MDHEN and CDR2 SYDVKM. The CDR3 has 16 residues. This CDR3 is CASSLSGWSRYNEQFF. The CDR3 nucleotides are TGTGCCAGCAGTTTATCCGGGTGGAGTCGGTACAATGAGCAGTTCTTC.